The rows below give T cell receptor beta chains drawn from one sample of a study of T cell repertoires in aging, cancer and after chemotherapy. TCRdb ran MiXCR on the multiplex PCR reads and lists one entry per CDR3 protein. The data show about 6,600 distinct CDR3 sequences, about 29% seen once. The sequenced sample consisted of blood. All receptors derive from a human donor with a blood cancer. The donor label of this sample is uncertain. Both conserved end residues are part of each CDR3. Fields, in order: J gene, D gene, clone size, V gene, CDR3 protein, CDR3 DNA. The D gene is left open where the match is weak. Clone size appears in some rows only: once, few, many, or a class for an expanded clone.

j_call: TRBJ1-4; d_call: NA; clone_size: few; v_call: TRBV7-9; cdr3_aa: CASSLSPAADEKLFF; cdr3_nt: TGTGCCAGCAGCTTATCGCCCGCGGCGGATGAAAAACTGTTTTTT
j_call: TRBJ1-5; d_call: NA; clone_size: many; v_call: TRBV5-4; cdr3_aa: CASTRDGNQPQHF; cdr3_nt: TGTGCCAGTACAAGGGACGGCAATCAGCCCCAGCATTTT
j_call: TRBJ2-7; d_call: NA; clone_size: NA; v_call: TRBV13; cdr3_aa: CASSFEGYYEQYF; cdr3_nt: TGTGCCAGCAGCTTTGAGGGGTACTACGAGCAGTACTTC
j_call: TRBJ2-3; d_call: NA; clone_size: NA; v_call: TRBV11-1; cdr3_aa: CASSGSPADTQYF; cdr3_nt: TGTGCCAGCAGCGGAAGTCCCGCAGATACGCAGTATTTT
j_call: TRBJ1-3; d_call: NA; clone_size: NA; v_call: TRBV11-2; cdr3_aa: CASYDWGSGNTIYF; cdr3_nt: TGTGCCAGCTATGACTGGGGTTCTGGAAACACCATATATTTT
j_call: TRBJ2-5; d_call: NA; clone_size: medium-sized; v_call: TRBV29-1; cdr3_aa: CSVERGETQYF; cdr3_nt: TGCAGCGTTGAACGGGGGGAGACCCAGTACTTC
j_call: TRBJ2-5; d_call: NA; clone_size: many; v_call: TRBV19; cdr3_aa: CATSRMGTGETQYF; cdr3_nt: TGTGCCACCTCTAGGATGGGGACTGGAGAGACCCAGTACTTC
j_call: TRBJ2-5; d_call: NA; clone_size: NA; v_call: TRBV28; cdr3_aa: CASSRAETQYF; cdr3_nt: TGTGCCAGCAGCAGGGCGGAGACCCAGTACTTC
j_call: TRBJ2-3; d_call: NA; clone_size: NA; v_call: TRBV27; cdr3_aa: CASSLGAVITDTQYF; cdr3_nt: TGTGCCAGCAGTTTAGGGGCGGTTATCACAGATACGCAGTATTTT
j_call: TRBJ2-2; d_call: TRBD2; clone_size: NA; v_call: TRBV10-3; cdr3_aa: CAISGLAGENTGELFF; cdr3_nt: TGTGCCATCAGCGGACTAGCGGGAGAGAACACCGGGGAGCTGTTTTTT
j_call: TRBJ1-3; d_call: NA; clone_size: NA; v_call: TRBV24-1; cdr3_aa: CATSETPWERNTIYF; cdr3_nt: TGTGCCACCAGTGAAACCCCCTGGGAAAGAAACACCATATATTTT
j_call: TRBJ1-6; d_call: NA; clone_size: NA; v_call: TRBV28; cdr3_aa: CASSSPIGTTLHF; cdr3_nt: TGTGCCAGCAGCTCCCCTATCGGCACGACCCTCCACTTT
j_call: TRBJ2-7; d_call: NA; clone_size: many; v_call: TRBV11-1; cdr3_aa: CASGEGSTASYEQYF; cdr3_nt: TGTGCCAGCGGAGAGGGGTCAACCGCGTCCTACGAGCAGTACTTC
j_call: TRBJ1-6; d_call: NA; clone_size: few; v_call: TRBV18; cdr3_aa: CASSRFQSSYNSPLHF; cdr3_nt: TGTGCCAGCTCACGGTTCCAGAGCTCCTATAATTCACCCCTCCACTTT
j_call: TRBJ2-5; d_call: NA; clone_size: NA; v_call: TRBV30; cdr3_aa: CAWSEEMMETQYF; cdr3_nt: TGTGCCTGGAGTGAGGAGATGATGGAGACCCAGTACTTC
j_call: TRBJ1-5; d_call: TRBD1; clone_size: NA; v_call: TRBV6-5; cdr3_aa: CASRRKGAGNQPQHF; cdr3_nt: TGTGCCAGCAGACGAAAGGGGGCTGGCAATCAGCCCCAGCATTTT
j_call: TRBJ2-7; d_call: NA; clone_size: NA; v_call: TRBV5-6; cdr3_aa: CASSSVDLGPPYEQYF; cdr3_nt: TGTGCCAGCAGTTCAGTGGATTTAGGGCCGCCCTACGAGCAGTACTTC
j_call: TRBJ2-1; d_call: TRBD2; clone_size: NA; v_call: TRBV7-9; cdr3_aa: CASSPLAGDPGRKRSDQFF; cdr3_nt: TGTGCCAGCAGCCCTCTAGCGGGGGACCCCGGAAGGAAGAGGTCGGATCAGTTCTTC
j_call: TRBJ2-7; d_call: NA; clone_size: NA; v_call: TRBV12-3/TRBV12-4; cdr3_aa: CASCTSSGSYEQYF; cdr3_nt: TGTGCCAGCTGTACATCTTCAGGCTCCTACGAGCAGTACTTC
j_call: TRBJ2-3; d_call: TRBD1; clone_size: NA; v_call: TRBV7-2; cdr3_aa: CARHRGVSDTQYF; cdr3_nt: TGTGCCAGGCACAGGGGAGTATCAGATACGCAGTATTTT
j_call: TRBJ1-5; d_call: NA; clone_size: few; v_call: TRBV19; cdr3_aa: CASSIESRGANQPQHF; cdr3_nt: TGTGCCAGTAGTATAGAATCACGGGGTGCAAATCAGCCCCAGCATTTT
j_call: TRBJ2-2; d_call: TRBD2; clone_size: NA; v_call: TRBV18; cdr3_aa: CASSPLAGDTGELFF; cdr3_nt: TGTGCCAGCTCACCACTAGCGGGGGACACCGGGGAGCTGTTTTTT
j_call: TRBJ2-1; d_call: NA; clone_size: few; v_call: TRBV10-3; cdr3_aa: CAISDLLDSYNEQFF; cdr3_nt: TGTGCCATCAGTGACCTTTTGGACAGTTACAATGAGCAGTTCTTC
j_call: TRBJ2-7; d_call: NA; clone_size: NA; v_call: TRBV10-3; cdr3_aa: CAISSAGGDEQYF; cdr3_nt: TGTGCCATCAGTAGCGCTGGCGGGGACGAGCAGTACTTC
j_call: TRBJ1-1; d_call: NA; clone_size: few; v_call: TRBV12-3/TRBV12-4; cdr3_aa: CASSVTGTNTEAFF; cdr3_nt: TGTGCCAGCAGTGTAACCGGGACGAACACTGAAGCTTTCTTT
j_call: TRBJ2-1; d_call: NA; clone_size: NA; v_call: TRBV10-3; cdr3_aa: CATTGPRSPYNEQFF; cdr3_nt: TGTGCCACTACCGGACCGAGAAGCCCTTACAATGAGCAGTTCTTC
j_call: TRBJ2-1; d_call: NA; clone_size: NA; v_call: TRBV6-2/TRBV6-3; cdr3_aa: CASSNLATSYNEQFF; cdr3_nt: TGTGCCAGCAGTAACCTAGCGACCTCCTACAATGAGCAGTTCTTC
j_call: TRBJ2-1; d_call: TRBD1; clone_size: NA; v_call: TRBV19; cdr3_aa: CASTVTGTGVFNEQFF; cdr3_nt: TGTGCCAGTACTGTAACCGGGACAGGGGTATTCAATGAGCAGTTCTTC
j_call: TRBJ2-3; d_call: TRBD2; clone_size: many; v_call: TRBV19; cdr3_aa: CASSRLAGGGTDTQYF; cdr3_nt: TGTGCCAGTAGTAGGCTAGCGGGGGGGGGCACAGATACGCAGTATTTT
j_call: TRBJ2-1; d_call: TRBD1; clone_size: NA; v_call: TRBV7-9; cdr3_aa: CASRAATGTDRSGYNEQFF; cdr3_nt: TGTGCCAGCAGAGCCGCAACAGGGACAGACCGTTCGGGGTACAATGAGCAGTTCTTC
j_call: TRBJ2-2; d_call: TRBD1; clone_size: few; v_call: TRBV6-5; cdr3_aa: CASRGQGEVGELFF; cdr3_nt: TGTGCCAGCAGAGGACAGGGGGAGGTCGGGGAGCTGTTTTTT
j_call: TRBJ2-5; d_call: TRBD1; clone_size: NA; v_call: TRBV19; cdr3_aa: CASSISSQGAHETQYF; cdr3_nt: TGTGCCAGTAGTATTTCTTCTCAGGGGGCGCATGAGACCCAGTACTTC
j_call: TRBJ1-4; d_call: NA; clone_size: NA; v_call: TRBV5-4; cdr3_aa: CASSQLQGTTNEKLFF; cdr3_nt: TGTGCCAGCAGCCAGCTTCAGGGAACAACTAATGAAAAACTGTTTTTT
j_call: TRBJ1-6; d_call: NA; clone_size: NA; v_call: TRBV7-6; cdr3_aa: CASSLSGQFYNSPLHF; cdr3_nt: TGTGCCAGCAGCTTAAGCGGACAGTTTTATAATTCACCCCTCCACTTT
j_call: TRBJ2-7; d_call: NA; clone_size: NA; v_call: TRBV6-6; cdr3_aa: CDSSEPGPLAYEQYF; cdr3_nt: TGTGACAGCAGTGAACCGGGACCCCTAGCCTACGAGCAGTACTTC
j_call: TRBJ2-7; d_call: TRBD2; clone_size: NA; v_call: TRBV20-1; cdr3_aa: CSARDLAGGIYEQYF; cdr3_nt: TGCAGTGCTAGAGATCTAGCGGGGGGAATATACGAGCAGTACTTC
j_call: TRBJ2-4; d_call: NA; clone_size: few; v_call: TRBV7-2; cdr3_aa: CASAPQGRAKNIQYF; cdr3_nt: TGTGCCAGCGCCCCACAGGGTCGAGCCAAAAACATTCAGTACTTC
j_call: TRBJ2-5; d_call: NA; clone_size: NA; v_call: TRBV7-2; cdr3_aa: CASSLARFTGKETQYF; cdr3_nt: TGTGCCAGCAGCTTAGCGCGTTTTACAGGGAAGGAGACCCAGTACTTC
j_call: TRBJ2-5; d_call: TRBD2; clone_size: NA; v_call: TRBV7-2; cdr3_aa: CASSLGLAGGGETQYF; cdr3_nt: TGTGCCAGCAGCTTGGGGTTAGCGGGGGGTGGGGAGACCCAGTACTTC
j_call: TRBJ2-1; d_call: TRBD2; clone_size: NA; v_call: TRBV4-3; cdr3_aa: CASSLAGVNNEQFF; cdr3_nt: TGTGCCAGCAGCCTAGCGGGGGTTAACAATGAGCAGTTCTTC
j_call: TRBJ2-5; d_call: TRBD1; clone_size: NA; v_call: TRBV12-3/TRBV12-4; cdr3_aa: CASSYRGTQYF; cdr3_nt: TGTGCCAGCAGTTACAGGGGGACCCAGTACTTC
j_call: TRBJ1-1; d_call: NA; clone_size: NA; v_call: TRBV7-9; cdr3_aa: CASSLNPRGEAFF; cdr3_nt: TGTGCCAGCAGCTTAAATCCGCGGGGTGAAGCTTTCTTT
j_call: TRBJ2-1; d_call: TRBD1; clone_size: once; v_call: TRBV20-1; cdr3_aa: CSAHHLGGPRFF; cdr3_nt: TGCAGTGCTCACCACCTAGGGGGCCCTCGGTTCTTC
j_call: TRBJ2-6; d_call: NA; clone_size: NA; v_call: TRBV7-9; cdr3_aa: CASSSPGGLGANVLTF; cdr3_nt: TGTGCCAGCAGCTCTCCGGGGGGCCTTGGGGCCAACGTCCTGACTTTC
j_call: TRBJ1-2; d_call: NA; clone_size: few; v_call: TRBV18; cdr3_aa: CASSRPPNYGYTF; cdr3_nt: TGTGCCAGCTCGCGACCCCCCAACTATGGCTACACCTTC
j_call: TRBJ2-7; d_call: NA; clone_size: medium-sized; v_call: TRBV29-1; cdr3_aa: CSGLSWKSGEQYF; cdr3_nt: TGCAGCGGTCTCAGTTGGAAAAGCGGCGAGCAGTACTTC
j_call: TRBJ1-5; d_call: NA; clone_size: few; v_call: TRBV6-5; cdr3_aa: CASRPGDLGNQPQHF; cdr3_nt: TGTGCCAGCAGACCAGGGGATCTGGGCAATCAGCCCCAGCATTTT
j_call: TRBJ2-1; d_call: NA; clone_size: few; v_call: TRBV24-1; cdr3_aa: CATSGTAEREQFF; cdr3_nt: TGTGCCACCAGTGGAACGGCCGAAAGGGAGCAGTTCTTC
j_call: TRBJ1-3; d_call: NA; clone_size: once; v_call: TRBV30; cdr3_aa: CAWSPGSGGNTIYF; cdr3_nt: TGTGCCTGGAGTCCCGGGTCGGGAGGAAACACCATATATTTT
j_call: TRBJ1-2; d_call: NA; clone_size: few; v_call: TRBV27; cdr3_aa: CASSLDKDYGYTF; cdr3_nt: TGTGCCAGCAGCCTAGACAAGGACTATGGCTACACCTTC
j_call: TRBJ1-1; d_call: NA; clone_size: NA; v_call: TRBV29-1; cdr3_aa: CSALRTAYGTEAFF; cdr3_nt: TGCAGCGCATTGCGGACGGCTTACGGCACTGAAGCTTTCTTT
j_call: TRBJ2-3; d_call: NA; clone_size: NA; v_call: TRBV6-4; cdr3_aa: CASSVSRTDTQYF; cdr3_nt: TGTGCCAGCAGTGTGTCACGGACAGATACGCAGTATTTT
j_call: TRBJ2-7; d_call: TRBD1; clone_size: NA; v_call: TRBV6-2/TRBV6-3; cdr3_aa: CATSGTGGRYEQYF; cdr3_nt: TGTGCCACCTCCGGGACAGGGGGGCGGTACGAGCAGTACTTC
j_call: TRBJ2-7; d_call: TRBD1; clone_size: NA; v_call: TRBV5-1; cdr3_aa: CASSTQGNPSYEQYF; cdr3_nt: TGCGCCAGCAGCACACAGGGGAATCCCTCCTACGAGCAGTACTTC
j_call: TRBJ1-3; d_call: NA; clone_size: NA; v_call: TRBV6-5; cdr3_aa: CASRQGLSGNTIYF; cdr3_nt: TGTGCCAGCCGTCAAGGTCTCTCTGGAAACACCATATATTTT
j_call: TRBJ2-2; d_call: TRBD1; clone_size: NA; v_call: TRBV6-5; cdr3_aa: CASSHLQGTGELFF; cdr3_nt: TGTGCCAGCAGTCATTTACAGGGGACCGGGGAGCTGTTTTTT